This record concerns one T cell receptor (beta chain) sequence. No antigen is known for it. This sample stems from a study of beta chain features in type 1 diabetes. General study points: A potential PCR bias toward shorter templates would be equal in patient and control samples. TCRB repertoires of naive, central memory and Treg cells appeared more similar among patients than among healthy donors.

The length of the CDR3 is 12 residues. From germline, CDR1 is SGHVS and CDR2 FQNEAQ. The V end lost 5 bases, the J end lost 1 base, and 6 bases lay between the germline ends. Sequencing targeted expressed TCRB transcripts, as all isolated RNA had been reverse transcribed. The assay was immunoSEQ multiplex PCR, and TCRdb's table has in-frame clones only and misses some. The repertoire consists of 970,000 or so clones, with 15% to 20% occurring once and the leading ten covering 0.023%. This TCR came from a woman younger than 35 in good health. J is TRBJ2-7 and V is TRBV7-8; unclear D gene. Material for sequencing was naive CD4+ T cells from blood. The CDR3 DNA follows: TGTGCCAGCAGCCCCGGATCCTACGAGCAGTACTTC. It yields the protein CASSPGSYEQYF. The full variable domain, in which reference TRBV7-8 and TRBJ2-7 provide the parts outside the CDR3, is GAGVSQSPRYKVAKRGQDVALRCDPISGHVSLFWYQQALGQGPEFLTYFQNEAQLDKSGLPSDRFFAERPEGSVSTLKIQRTQQEDSAVYLCASSPGSYEQYFGPGTRLTVT.